A single T cell receptor (beta chain) is shown here with its context. The antigen it binds to is not known. The CDR3 holds 18 amino acids from the cysteine to the phenylalanine. No nucleotide data were recorded. The entry originates in a study of T cells expressing NK-cell markers (dated by TCRdb to 2018 to 2021). In the study overall: Three sorted T-cell subsets (CD3+CD56+NKG2C+, CD3+CD56+NKG2C- and CD3+CD56-NKG2C+) from fewer than 10 donors had their TCR beta-chain repertoires profiled. Sequencing of the libraries produced 2 x 150 bp reads on Illumina HiSeq 2000/2500, MiSeq or NextSeq. The eight sequenced donors were randomly selected healthy volunteers, three men and five women. Seven of the eight sequenced donors were HCMV-seropositive and one was HCMV-seronegative.

What the work shows at the level of the full study, not this receptor alone: Those dominant clonotypes were again the most abundant among CD3+CD56-NKG2C+ cells in a handful of donors, at about 25-60.1%. Whether the expanded NKG2C-expressing T cell clones were specific for HCMV antigens was left unclear. In six donors, the dominant CD3+CD56+NKG2C+ clonotypes were found to rank among the top 10 CD8+ clonotypes and to make up 1.0-7.0% of CD8+ T cells.

A commercial ELISA kit detecting HCMV-specific IgG in serum was used to determine HCMV serostatus. Ficoll density gradient centrifugation was used to isolate peripheral blood mononuclear cells from blood. The reads were generated on an Illumina HiSeq 2000. TCR beta cDNA libraries were made by 5'RACE template switching that added a universal primer site and unique molecular identifiers. cDNA synthesis was primed from the TCR beta constant segment, followed by two successive PCR amplification steps. Regarding the original processing steps: MIGEC was used to demultiplex reads and group reads by UMI, and MiTCR was used to assemble and quantify clonotypes. Only TCR cDNA sequences supported by at least two reads were kept to exclude erroneous sequences. Downstream repertoire analysis used the tcR package, and clonotypes were matched across fractions by CDR3 nucleotide sequence plus V segment. Antigen specificity was annotated against VDJdb with VDJmatch, allowing one amino acid substitution in CDR3. TCRdb reprocessed the reads and assigns one entry to each CDR3 protein sequence, leaving out DNA. The V and J calls here are based on TCRdb, not the publication. The table for this sample shows about 260,000 distinct CDR3 sequences. Roughly 0.4% of the sample is taken by the ten largest.

The V gene is TRBV12-3 or TRBV12-4 and the J gene is TRBJ2-3; TCRdb's assignment of TRBD2 cannot be checked, as there is no DNA. The receptor's source is a man aged 18-30 years in good health. Donor details come from another sample of the same person, matched by shared clones. The specimen sequenced was blood T cells: a sorted CD56 or NKG2C T cell subset, CD4+ or CD8+ T cells, or bulk PBMC T cells (not recorded which). The CDR3 sequence is CASSFGGSAAPRTDTQYF.